This T cell receptor beta chain was sequenced during a study of cytomegalovirus exposure and HLA in healthy donors. This PCR relied on a set of 60 Vbeta primers and 13 Jbeta primers. Here immunoSEQ multiplex PCR was the method, and the copy in TCRdb shows in-frame clones only, minus some. The table lists around 170,000 clones, over 70% of them singletons. Study findings and constraints: Later, an analysis found that common viral pathogens appeared to be linked with several of the most significant clusters. Investigators reported around 150 TCR beta chains as tied to cytomegalovirus. In a later analysis, TCR beta V- and J-gene trimming was associated with a missense DCLRE1C variant. In a later analysis, at a false discovery rate of 0.05, 17,000 or so TCR beta sequences matched HLA alleles.

Per germline, CDR1 SQVTM and CDR2 ANQGSEA. Trimming at V came to 0 bases and at J to 2 bases, leaving 6 bases not matched to a gene. This CDR3 comprises 15 residues. Notes on this clone: Its antigen is undetermined.

The chain uses TRBV29-1 and TRBJ1-2; 7 positions match TRBD1. This TCR came from a woman in her 40s in good health and CMV-seropositive. What was sequenced was PBMCs. This chain's CDR3 is CSVEEEDRENYGYTF. The CDR3 DNA is TGCAGCGTTGAAGAAGAAGACAGGGAAAACTATGGCTACACCTTC.